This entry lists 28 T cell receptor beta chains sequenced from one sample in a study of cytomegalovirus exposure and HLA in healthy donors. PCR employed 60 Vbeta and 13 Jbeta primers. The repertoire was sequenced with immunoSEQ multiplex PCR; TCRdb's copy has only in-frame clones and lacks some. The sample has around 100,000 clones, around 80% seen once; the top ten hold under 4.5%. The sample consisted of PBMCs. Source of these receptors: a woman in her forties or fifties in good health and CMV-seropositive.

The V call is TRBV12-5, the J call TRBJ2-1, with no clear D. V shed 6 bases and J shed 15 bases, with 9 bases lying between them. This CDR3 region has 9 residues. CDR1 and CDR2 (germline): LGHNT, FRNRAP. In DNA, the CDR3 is TGTGCTAGTGGGTCAGATGCGTTCTTC. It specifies CASGSDAFF.

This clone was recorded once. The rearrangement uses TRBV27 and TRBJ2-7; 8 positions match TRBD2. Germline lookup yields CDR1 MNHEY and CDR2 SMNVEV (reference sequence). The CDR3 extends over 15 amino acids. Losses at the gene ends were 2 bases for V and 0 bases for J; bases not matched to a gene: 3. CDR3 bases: TGTGCCAGCAGTTTAACGCTAGCGGGCTCCTACGAGCAGTACTTC. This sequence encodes CASSLTLAGSYEQYF.

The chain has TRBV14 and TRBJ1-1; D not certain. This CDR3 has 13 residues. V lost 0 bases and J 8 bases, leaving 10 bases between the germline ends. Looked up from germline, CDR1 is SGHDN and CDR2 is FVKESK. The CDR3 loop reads CASSQDYGREAFF. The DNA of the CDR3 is TGTGCCAGCAGCCAAGATTATGGGAGGGAAGCTTTCTTT.

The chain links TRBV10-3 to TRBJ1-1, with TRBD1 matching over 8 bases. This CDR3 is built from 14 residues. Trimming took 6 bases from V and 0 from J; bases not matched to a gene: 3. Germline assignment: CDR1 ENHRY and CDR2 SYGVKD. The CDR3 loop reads CAIRGTGMNTEAFF. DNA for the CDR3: TGTGCCATCAGGGGGACAGGAATGAACACTGAAGCTTTCTTT.

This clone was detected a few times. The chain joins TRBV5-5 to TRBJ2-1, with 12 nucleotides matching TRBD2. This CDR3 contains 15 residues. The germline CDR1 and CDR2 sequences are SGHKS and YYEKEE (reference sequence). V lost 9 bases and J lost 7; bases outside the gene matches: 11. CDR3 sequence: CATAGPSGRGNEQFF. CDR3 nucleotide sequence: TGTGCCACCGCTGGGCCTAGCGGGAGGGGTAATGAGCAGTTCTTC.

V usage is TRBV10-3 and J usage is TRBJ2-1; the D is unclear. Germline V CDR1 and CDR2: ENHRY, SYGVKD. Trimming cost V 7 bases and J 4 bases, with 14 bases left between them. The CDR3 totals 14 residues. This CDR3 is CAIKTHEDYNEQFF. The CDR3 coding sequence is TGTGCCATCAAGACCCACGAGGATTACAATGAGCAGTTCTTC.

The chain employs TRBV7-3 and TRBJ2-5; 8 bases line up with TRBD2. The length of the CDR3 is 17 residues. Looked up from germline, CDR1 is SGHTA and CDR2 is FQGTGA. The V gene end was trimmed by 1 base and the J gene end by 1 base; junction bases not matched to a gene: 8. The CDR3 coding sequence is TGTGCCAGCAGCTTAAGGCCGGGGGGGAGCGGCCAAGAGACCCAGTACTTC. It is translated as CASSLRPGGSGQETQYF.

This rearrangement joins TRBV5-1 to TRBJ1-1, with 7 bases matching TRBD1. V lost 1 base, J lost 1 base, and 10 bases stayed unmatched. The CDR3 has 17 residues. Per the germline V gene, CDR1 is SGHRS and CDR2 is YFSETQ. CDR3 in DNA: TGCGCCAGCAGCTTGAGACAGCAGGGGGTCCGGAACACTGAAGCTTTCTTT. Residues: CASSLRQQGVRNTEAFF.

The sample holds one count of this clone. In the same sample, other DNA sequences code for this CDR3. Written as DNA, the CDR3 is TGTGCCAGCAGCTTAGGCGGGGTGGGACAGCCCCAGCATTTT. Translated: CASSLGGVGQPQHF. V gene TRBV7-9 combines with J gene TRBJ1-5; D remains unclear. Germline V gives CDR1 SEHNR, CDR2 FQNEAQ (reference sequence). V dropped 1 base and J dropped 7 bases, with 11 bases sitting between them. This CDR3 contains 14 residues.

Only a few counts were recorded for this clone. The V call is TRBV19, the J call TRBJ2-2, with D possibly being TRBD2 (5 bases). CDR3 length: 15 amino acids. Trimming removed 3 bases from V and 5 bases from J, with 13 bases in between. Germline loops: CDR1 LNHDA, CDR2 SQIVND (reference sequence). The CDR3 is CASSISRGVTGELFF. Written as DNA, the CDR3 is TGTGCCAGTAGTATTAGCCGGGGAGTAACCGGGGAGCTGTTTTTT.

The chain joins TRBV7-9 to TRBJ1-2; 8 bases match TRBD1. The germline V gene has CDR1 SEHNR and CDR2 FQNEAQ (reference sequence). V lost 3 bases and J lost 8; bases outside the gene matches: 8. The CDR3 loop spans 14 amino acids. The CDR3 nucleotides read TGTGCCAGCAGCTTCACCCAGGGGGCATTGGGCTACACCTTC. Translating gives CASSFTQGALGYTF.

CDR3 residues: CASSQLNSFGNTIYF. CDR3 sequence (DNA): TGTGCCAGCAGCCAGTTAAACAGCTTTGGAAACACCATATATTTT. The chain couples TRBV14 to TRBJ1-3; no clear D. Germline CDR1 reads SGHDN; CDR2 reads FVKESK. The CDR3 loop spans 15 amino acids. V was cut by 3 bases and J by 3 bases, with 12 bases left in between.

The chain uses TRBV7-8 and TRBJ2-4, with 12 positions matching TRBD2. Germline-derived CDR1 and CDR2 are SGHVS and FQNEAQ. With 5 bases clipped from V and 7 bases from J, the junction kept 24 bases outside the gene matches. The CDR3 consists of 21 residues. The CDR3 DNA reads TGTGCCAGCAGCCTTTATCCCGGACTAGCGGGAACGATGCTTCTAGGGAACATTCAGTACTTC. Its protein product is CASSLYPGLAGTMLLGNIQYF.

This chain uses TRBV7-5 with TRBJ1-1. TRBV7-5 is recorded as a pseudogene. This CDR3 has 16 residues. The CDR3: CARSPRPEGMNTEAFF. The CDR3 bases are TGTGCCAGAAGCCCCCGGCCCGAGGGTATGAACACTGAAGCTTTCTTT.

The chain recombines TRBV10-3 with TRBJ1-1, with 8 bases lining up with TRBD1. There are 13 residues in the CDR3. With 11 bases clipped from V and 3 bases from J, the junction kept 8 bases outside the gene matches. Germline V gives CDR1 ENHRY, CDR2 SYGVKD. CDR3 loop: CASRTGSDTEAFF. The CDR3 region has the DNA TGTGCCTCTCGGACAGGGTCGGACACTGAAGCTTTCTTT.

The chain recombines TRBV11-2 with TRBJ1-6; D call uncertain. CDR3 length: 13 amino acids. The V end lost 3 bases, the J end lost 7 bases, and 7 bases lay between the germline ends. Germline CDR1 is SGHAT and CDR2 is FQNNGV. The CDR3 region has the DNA TGTGCCAGCAGCTTCTCGGGGAATTCACCCCTCCACTTT. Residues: CASSFSGNSPLHF.

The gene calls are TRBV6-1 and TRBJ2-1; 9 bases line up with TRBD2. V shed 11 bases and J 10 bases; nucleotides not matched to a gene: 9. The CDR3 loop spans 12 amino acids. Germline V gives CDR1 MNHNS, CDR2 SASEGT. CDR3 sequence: CAAGGAVREQFF. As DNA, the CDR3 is TGTGCCGCGGGGGGGGCGGTTCGCGAGCAGTTCTTC.

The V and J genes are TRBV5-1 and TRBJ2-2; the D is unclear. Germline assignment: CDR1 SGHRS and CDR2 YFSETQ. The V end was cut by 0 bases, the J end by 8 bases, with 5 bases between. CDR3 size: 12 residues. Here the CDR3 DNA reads TGCGCCAGCAGCTTGGTCTCGGGGGAGCTGTTTTTT. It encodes CASSLVSGELFF.

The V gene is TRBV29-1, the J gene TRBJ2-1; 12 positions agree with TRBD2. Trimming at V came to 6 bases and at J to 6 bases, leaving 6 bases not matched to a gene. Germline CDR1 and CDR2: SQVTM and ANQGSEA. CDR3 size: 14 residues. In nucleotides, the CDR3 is TGCAGCGTAGAACTAGCGGGAGGCCTCAATGAGCAGTTCTTC. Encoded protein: CSVELAGGLNEQFF.

The CDR3 spells CASSELIRAGGELFF. The CDR3 DNA reads TGTGCCAGCAGTGAATTAATCAGGGCTGGCGGGGAGCTGTTTTTT. The J gene is TRBJ2-2, the V gene TRBV2; D is possibly TRBD1 (5 bases). This CDR3 spans 15 amino acids. Per the germline V gene, CDR1 is SNHLY and CDR2 is FYNNEI. V was shortened by 2 bases and J by 7 bases, with 14 bases between the two germline ends.

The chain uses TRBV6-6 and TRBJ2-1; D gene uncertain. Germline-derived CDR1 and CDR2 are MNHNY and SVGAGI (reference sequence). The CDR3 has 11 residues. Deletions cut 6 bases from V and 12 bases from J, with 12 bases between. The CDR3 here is CASRHISGQFF. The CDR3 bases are TGTGCCAGCAGACATATAAGTGGGCAGTTCTTC.

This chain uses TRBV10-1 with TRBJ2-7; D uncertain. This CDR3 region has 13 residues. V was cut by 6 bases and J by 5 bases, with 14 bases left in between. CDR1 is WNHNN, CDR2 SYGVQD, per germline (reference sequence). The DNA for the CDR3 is TGCGCCAGCAGCTCCCTAGGCCGGGACGAGCAGTACTTC. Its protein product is CASSSLGRDEQYF.

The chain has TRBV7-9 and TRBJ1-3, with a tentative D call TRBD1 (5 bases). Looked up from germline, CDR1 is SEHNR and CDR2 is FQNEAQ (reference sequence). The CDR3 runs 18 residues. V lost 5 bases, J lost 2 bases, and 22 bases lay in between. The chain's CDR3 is CASSRGTTGDTPGNTIYF. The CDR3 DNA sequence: TGTGCCAGCAGCCGTGGTACTACAGGAGATACCCCTGGAAACACCATATATTTT. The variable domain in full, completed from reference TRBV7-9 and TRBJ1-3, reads DTGVSQNPRHKITKRGQNVTFRCDPISEHNRLYWYRQTLGQGPEFLTYFQNEAQLEKSRLLSDRFSAERPKGSFSTLEIQRTEQGDSAMYLCASSRGTTGDTPGNTIYFGEGSWLTVV.

The CDR3 DNA reads TGTGCCAGCAGCTTTGCAGCCGGGGAGCTGTTTTTT. This codes for CASSFAAGELFF. The chain couples TRBV7-3 to TRBJ2-2; no clear D. Deletions cut 3 bases from V and 6 bases from J, with 5 bases between. This CDR3 is 12 amino acids long. Germline-derived CDR1 and CDR2 are SGHTA and FQGTGA.

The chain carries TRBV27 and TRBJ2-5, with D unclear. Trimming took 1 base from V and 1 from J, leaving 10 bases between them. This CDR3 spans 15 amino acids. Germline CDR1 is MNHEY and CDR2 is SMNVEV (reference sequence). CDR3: CASSLLGERQETQYF. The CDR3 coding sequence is TGTGCCAGCAGTTTATTGGGTGAGCGCCAAGAGACCCAGTACTTC.

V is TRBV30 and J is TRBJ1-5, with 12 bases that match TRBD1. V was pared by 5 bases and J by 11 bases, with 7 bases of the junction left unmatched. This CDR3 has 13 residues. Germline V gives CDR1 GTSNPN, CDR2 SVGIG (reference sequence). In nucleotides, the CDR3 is TGTGCCTGGTCGGGACAGGGGGCCTCGACCCAGCATTTT. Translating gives CAWSGQGASTQHF.

As DNA, the CDR3 is TGTGCCAGCTCACCGCTAGGAATGGGGCCAGCGAGGGCCAACGTCCTGACTTTC. This sequence encodes CASSPLGMGPARANVLTF. J is TRBJ2-6 and V is TRBV18; maybe TRBD1 (5 bases). Trimming removed 3 bases from V and 5 bases from J, with 20 bases in between. CDR1 KGHSH and CDR2 LQKENI come from the germline V gene. The CDR3 spans 18 residues.

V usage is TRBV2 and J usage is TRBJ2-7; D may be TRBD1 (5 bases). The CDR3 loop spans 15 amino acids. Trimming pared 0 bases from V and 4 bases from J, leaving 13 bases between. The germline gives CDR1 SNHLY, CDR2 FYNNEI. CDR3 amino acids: CASSEAWQGNYEQYF. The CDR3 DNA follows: TGTGCCAGCAGTGAAGCATGGCAGGGCAATTACGAGCAGTACTTC.